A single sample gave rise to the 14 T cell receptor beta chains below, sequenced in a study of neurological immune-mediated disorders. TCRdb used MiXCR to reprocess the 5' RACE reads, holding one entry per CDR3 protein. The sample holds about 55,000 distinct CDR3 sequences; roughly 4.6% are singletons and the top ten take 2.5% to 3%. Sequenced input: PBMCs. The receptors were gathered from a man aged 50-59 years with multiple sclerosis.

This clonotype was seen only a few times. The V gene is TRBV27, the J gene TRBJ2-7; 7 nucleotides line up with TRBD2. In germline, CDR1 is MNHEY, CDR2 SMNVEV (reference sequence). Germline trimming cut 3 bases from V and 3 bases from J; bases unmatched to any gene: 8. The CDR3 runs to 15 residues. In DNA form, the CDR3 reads TGTGCCAGCAGTTTTAACGGGGGGTTCAACTACGAGCAGTACTTC. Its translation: CASSFNGGFNYEQYF.

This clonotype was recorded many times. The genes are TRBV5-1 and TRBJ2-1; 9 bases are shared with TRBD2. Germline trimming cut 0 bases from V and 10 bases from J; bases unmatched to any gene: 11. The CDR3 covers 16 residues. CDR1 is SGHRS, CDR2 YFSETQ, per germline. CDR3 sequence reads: CASSLAKVAGVYEQFF. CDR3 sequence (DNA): TGCGCCAGCAGCTTGGCCAAGGTAGCGGGGGTCTACGAGCAGTTCTTC.

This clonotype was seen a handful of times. CDR3: CASRGTQHEQFF. The CDR3 DNA reads as TGTGCCAGCCGGGGAACACAGCATGAGCAGTTCTTC. The chain carries TRBV7-9 and TRBJ2-1, with D tentatively TRBD2 (5 bases). Germline values: CDR1 SEHNR, CDR2 FQNEAQ (reference sequence). V lost 8 bases to trimming and J lost 8 bases, with 13 bases between them. The CDR3 is 12 amino acids. Using reference TRBV7-9 and TRBJ2-1 for the parts outside the CDR3, the full variable domain is DTGVSQNPRHKITKRGQNVTFRCDPISEHNRLYWYRQTLGQGPEFLTYFQNEAQLEKSRLLSDRFSAERPKGSFSTLEIQRTEQGDSAMYLCASRGTQHEQFFGPGTRLTVL.

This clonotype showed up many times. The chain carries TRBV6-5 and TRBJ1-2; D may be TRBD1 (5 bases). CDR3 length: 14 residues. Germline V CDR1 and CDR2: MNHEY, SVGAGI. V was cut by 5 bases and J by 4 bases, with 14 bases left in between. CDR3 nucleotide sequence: TGTGCCAGCAGTCCGGGGGAGGGGTTCTATGGCTACACCTTC. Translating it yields CASSPGEGFYGYTF.

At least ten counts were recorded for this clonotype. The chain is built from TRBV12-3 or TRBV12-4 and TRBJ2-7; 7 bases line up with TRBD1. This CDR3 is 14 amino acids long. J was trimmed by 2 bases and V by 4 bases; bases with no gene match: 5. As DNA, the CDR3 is TGTGCCAGCAGTTCCGACAGGGATCCCTACGAGCAGTACTTC. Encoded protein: CASSSDRDPYEQYF.

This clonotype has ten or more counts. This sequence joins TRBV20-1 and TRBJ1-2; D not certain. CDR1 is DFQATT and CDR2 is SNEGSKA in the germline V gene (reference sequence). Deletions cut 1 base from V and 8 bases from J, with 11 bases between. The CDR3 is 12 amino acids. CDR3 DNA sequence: TGCAGTGCTAGAGCGGAAGGGCTGGGCTACACCTTC. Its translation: CSARAEGLGYTF.

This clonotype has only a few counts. The chain's CDR3 is CASGEGRETQYF. The CDR3 DNA sequence: TGTGCCAGCGGGGAGGGAAGAGAGACCCAGTACTTC. This rearrangement joins TRBV7-9 to TRBJ2-5; TRBD2 matches 7 bases. The V segment lost 8 bases and the J segment 4 bases; nucleotides outside the gene matches: 4. CDR1 and CDR2 from the germline V gene are SEHNR and FQNEAQ (reference sequence). CDR3 length equals 12 residues.

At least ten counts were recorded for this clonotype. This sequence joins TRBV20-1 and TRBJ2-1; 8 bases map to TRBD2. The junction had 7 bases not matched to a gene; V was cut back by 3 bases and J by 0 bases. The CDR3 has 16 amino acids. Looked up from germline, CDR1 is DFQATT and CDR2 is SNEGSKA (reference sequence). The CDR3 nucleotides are TGCAGTGCTAGCGCTCAGAGCGGGAGCTCCTACAATGAGCAGTTCTTC. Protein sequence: CSASAQSGSSYNEQFF.

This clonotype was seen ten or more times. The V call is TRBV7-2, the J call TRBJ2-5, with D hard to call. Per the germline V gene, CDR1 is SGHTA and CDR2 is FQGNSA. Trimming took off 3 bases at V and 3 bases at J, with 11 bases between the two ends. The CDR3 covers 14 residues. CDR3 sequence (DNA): TGTGCCAGCAGCTTTCTCGAGACCGAAGAGACCCAGTACTTC. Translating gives CASSFLETEETQYF.

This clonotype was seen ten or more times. The CDR3, as DNA: TGTGCCATCAGTGACACCAATCAGCCCCAGCATTTT. Translation gives CAISDTNQPQHF. The chain combines TRBV10-3 with TRBJ1-5, with D uncertain. Germline loops: CDR1 ENHRY, CDR2 SYGVKD. V was clipped by 3 bases and J by 3 bases, with 3 bases between them. The CDR3 length is 12 residues.

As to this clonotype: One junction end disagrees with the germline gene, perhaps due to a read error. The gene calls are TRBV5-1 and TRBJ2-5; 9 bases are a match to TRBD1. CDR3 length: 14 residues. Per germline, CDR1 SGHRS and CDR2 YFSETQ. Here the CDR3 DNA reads TGCGCCAGCAGATTGGGACAGGGCGGAGAGACCCAGTACTTC. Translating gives CASRLGQGGETQYF. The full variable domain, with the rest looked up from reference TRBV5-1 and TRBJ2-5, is KAGVTQTPRYLIKTRGQQVTLSCSPISGHRSVSWYQQTPGQGLQFLFEYFSETQRNKGNFPGRFSGRQFSNSRSEMNVSTLELGDSALYLCASRLGQGGETQYFGPGTRLLVL.

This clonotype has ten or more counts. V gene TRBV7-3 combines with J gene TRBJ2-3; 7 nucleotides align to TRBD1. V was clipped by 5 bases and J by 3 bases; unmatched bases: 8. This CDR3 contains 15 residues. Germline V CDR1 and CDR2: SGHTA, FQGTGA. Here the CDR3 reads CASSPSGTATDTQYF. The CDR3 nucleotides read TGTGCCAGCAGCCCCTCCGGGACAGCAACAGATACGCAGTATTTT.

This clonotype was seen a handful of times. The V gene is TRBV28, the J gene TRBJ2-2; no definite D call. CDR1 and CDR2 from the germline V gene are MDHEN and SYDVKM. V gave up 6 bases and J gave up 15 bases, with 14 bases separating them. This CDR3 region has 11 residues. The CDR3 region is CASRGVAWLFF. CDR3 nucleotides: TGTGCCAGCAGAGGTGTAGCTTGGTTGTTTTTT.

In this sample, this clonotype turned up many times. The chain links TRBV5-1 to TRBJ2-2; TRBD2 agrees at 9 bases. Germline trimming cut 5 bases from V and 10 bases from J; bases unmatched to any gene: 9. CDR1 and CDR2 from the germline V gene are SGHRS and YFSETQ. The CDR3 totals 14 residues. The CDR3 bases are TGCGCCAGCAGAGTGTTAGCGGGAGTCGAGGAGCTGTTTTTT. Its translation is CASRVLAGVEELFF.